Here is one T cell receptor (beta chain) with its context. Its antigen is unknown. PCR employed 60 Vbeta and 13 Jbeta primers. Libraries were prepared by immunoSEQ multiplex PCR; TCRdb keeps only in-frame clonotypes and omits some of them. The table includes under 110,000 clones, roughly 80% detected once. The source of the sample is a study of cytomegalovirus exposure and HLA in healthy donors. Overall study results and limits: About 180 TCR beta chains were listed as cytomegalovirus-associated.

V lost 4 bases and J lost 0; bases outside the gene matches: 7. Germline V gene lookup returns CDR1 SGHRS and CDR2 YFSETQ. CDR3 length: 16 amino acids. This rearrangement joins TRBV5-1 to TRBJ2-1; 7 nucleotides match TRBD2. The material sequenced was PBMCs. The sequence was collected from a man between 60 and 70 years old in good health and CMV-seronegative. The CDR3 loop reads CASSPGGGSSYNEQFF. The CDR3 DNA is TGCGCCAGCAGCCCTGGGGGGGGGAGCTCCTACAATGAGCAGTTCTTC.